The T cell receptor beta chain under discussion was sequenced for a study of blood T cell repertoires in COVID-19. This clone has a single count. Profiling relied on immunoSEQ multiplex PCR, and the TCRdb table lists in-frame clones only, not all of them. Of roughly 170,000 clones listed, around 80% are singletons. The sample taken for sequencing was peripheral blood. The TCR sequence derives from a human donor in a cohort sampled during active COVID-19.

The CDR3 DNA reads TGTGCCCGCCGCGGGGGGGGCGCGGGGGGCTCCCCTAGCACAGATACGCAGTATTTT. Protein product: CARRGGGAGGSPSTDTQYF. This chain connects TRBV3-1 (or the pseudogene TRBV3-2) to TRBJ2-3; TRBD2 aligns across 9 bases. V was clipped by 11 bases and J by 0 bases; unmatched bases: 21. Germline CDR1 reads LGHDT; CDR2 reads YNNKEL (reference sequence). This CDR3 spans 19 amino acids.